This TCR beta chain was sequenced in a study of cytomegalovirus exposure and HLA in healthy donors. Whole-study findings and limits: In the analysis, some V segments, TRBV6-2 and TRBV6-3 included, were excluded as indistinguishable. Some TCR beta chains (more than 150 of them) were listed as cytomegalovirus-associated. TCR beta V- and J-gene trimming was later associated with a missense DCLRE1C variant.

A remark on this clone: Its cognate antigen is unknown.

The CDR3 spans 16 residues. Germline values: CDR1 SEHNR, CDR2 FQNEAQ (reference sequence). V lost 5 bases, J lost 0 bases, and 6 bases stayed unmatched. Primers for the PCR totalled 60 Vbeta and 13 Jbeta. The protocol was immunoSEQ multiplex PCR, while the TCRdb copy is restricted to in-frame clones and leaves out a portion. The sample has fewer than 200,000 clones; around 85% are singletons. Sample: PBMCs. The sequence derives from a human donor in good health. The chain recombines TRBV7-9 with TRBJ2-2, with TRBD2 matching over 7 bases. The CDR3 sequence is CASSLVAGPNTGELFF. The CDR3 nucleotides read TGTGCCAGCAGCCTAGTAGCGGGCCCGAACACCGGGGAGCTGTTTTTT.